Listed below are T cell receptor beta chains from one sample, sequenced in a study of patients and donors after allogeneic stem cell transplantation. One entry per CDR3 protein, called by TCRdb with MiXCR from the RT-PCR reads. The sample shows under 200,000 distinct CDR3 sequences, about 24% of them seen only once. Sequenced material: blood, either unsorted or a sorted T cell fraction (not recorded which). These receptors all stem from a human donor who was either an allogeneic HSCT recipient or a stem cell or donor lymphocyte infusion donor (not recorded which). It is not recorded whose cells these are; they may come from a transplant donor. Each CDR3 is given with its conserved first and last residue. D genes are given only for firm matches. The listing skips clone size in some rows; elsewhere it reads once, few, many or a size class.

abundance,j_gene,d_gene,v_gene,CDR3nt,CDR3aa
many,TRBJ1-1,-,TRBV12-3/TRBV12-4,TGTGCCAGCAGTTTAGAGGACACTGAAGCTTTCTTT,CASSLEDTEAFF
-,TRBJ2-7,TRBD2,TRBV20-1,TGCAGTGCTAGCGGCGGGAGGAGCTCCTACGAGCAGTACTTC,CSASGGRSSYEQYF
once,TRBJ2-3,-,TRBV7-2,TGTGCCAGCAGCTTAGGGCTAGCGCACCGCACAGATACGCAGTATTTT,CASSLGLAHRTDTQYF
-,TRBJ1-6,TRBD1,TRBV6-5,TGTGCCAGTTCGGACAGGGCCTATAATTCACCCCTCCACTTT,CASSDRAYNSPLHF
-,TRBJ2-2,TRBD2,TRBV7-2,TGTGCCAGCGAGCGGGGGACATTAAACACCGGGGAGCTGTTTTTT,CASERGTLNTGELFF
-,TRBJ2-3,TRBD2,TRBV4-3,TGCGCCAGCAGCCCTAGCGGGAGATTAGATACGCAGTATTTT,CASSPSGRLDTQYF
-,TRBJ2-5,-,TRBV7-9,TGTGCCAGCAGCCCATACGGCAGAACCCCTAAATTTACACAAGAGACCCAGTACTTC,CASSPYGRTPKFTQETQYF
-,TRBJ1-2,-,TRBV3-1,TGTGCCAGCAGCCCCATGGGTGGGGGCTATGGCTACACCTTC,CASSPMGGGYGYTF
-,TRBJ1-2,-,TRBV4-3,TGCGCCAGCAGCCAAGAACAGGGACGGGACTATGGCTACACCTTC,CASSQEQGRDYGYTF
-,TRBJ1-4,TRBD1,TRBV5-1,TGCGCCAGCAGCTTGGGGGACAGGGAGGGTGAAAAACTGTTTTTT,CASSLGDREGEKLFF
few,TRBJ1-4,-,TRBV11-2,TGTGCCAGCAGCTTCGAGCGCCGGGGAGAAAAACTGTTTTTT,CASSFERRGEKLFF
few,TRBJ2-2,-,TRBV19,TGTGCCAGTAGCAAATACGGAACCGGGGAGCTGTTTTTT,CASSKYGTGELFF
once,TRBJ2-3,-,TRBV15,TGTGCCACCAGCAGCCTGGGGGGAGGCACAGATACGCAGTATTTT,CATSSLGGGTDTQYF
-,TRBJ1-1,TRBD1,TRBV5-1,TGCGCCAGCAGCTTGTCCGGGGACAGGGGCGCTGAAGCTTTCTTT,CASSLSGDRGAEAFF
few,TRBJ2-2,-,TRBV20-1,TGCAGTGCTATGGACTATACGAACACCGGGGAGCTGTTTTTT,CSAMDYTNTGELFF
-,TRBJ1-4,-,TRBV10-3,TGTGCCATCAGTCTACAGGAAAATGAAAAACTGTTTTTT,CAISLQENEKLFF